This T cell receptor delta chain was identified during a study of Vγ9Vδ2 T cells in congenital toxoplasmosis (dated by TCRdb to about 2021). Background for the entire study: Congenital toxoplasmosis was diagnosed using IgG, IgM and IgA serology, Western blot and an in-house interferon-gamma release assay. In this study, researchers looked at the gamma and delta chain CDR3 repertoires of sorted blood gammadelta T cells, comparing infants congenitally infected with T. gondii against uninfected infants. Repertoire sequencing was done on samples from infants at 2 months after birth and at 1 year of age. At 2 months, TCR sequencing included roughly five infected and fewer than 11 uninfected infants, while at 1 year the sequenced group was 3 infected and 4 uninfected infants. Overall results and qualifications from the work: Germline-encoded fetal-type TRDV2 CDR3 sequences seemed to be more prevalent in infected than in uninfected approximately 2-month-old infants, with an in utero expansion footprint being suggested. Two months was the earliest age with enough suitable sample material for TCR repertoire analysis, so newborn repertoires were not sequenced. A public TRGV9 clonotype was highly prevalent in both infected and uninfected infants. At 2 months, infected infants appeared to have fewer N additions in TRGV9 and TRDV2 CDR3s than uninfected infants, particularly in TRDV2-TRDJ1 sequences. The repertoire differences between infected and uninfected infants were less clear at 1 year of age than at 2 months.

The same treatment, using spiramycin and/or pyrimethamine plus sulfadiazine plus folinic acid, was given to mothers of both infected and uninfected infants. Every infant, whether infected or uninfected, was delivered at term after more than 37 weeks of gestation. About 1 mL of blood was processed into PBMCs by Lymphoprep gradient centrifugation, after which the PBMCs were cryopreserved in liquid nitrogen and shipped to Belgium. After thawing, the PBMCs were labeled with Zombie NIR viability dye and stained with antibodies against CD3, TCR gammadelta, Vgamma9 and Vdelta2. A FACSAria III was used to sort CD3+ TCRgammadelta+ T cells, reaching a mean purity of roughly 98%. For each sample, RNA was extracted from roughly 9,600 sorted gammadelta T cells with the RNeasy Micro Kit. Each infant was born to a mother who had been enrolled with a primary T. gondii infection during pregnancy. Peripheral blood was collected from the infants at an outpatient microbiology and virology center in Pavia, Italy.

Trimming takes 5 bases off V and 5 bases off J; junction bases not matched to a gene: 15. The CDR3 runs 18 amino acids, cysteine and phenylalanine included. Only CDR3 DNA is held: 54 bases, read in frame from base 1. CDR1 TSESDYY and CDR2 QEAYKQQN are derived from the germline V gene. cDNA was generated in one tube by template-switch reverse transcription with TRGC- and TRDC-specific primers, using SuperScript II. The TRGC primer was designed to bind both the TRGC1 and TRGC2 constant genes. TRG and TRD amplification used the KAPA Real-Time Library Amplification Kit, with AMPure XP bead purification between steps. Illumina sequencing adapters were added by index PCR using the Nextera XT Index Kit. TRG and TRD amplicons were sequenced on an Illumina MiSeq with the V2 300 kit, giving 150 bp paired-end reads. The paper's processing steps were these. Read quality was checked with FastQC version 0.11.8 before further analysis. Reads were mapped to GenBank TRG or TRD reference genes, and MiXCR version 3.0.3 was used to assemble CDR3 sequences. Default MiXCR settings were used with one exception: TRDD gene segments were assembled from 3 consecutive nucleotides instead of 5. VDJtools version 1.2.1 calculated N additions, CDR3 length, J segment length and clonotype sharing between samples. CDR3 sequences that were out of frame or contained stop codons were removed from the analysis. Infant repertoires were compared for overlap with previously published fetal, cord blood and adult blood Vgamma9Vdelta2 repertoires. Clone calls in TCRdb were regenerated from the public reads with CATT, after which identical DNA sequences shared one row. These V and J calls originate from TCRdb's pipeline instead of the authors' own analysis. In all, the sample holds fewer than 550 delta-chain clones, and approximately 3.7% of those were seen once. 30% of the sample lies in the top ten.

Concerning this clone: Its antigen remains unidentified. A far larger clone is one nucleotide away, so this likely arose from a read error. Other DNA sequences in the same sample also yield this CDR3.

This receptor was obtained from a child younger than 10 born to a mother with Toxoplasma gondii infection during pregnancy, either congenitally infected or uninfected (not recorded which). Sequenced input: gamma-delta T cells from blood. The chain is made from TRAV38-2/DV8 and TRDJ1, with TRDD3 matching 13 junction bases. In nucleotides, the sequence is TGTGCTTATAGTAATTCTTACACTGGGGGATACGGTGCAGATAAACTCATCTTT. This translates into CAYSNSYTGGYGADKLIF.